What follows are 30 T cell receptor beta chains derived from one specimen sequenced in a study of graft-versus-host responses after intestinal transplantation. TCRdb's table, derived via immunoSEQ multiplex PCR, lists solely in-frame clones and lacks some. The profile shows some 87,000 clones, roughly 89% of them singletons. No antigen is known for these receptors. The specimen comprised unstimulated CD4+ T cells sorted from spleen or lymph node cells, sampled before intestinal transplant. The receptors stem from a human donor who received an intestinal transplant.

CDR3 loop: CASSGRDRGFGANVLTF. The CDR3 DNA reads as TGTGCCAGCAGTGGACGGGACAGGGGTTTTGGGGCCAACGTCCTGACTTTC. The chain is built from TRBV6-1 and TRBJ2-6; 10 bases agree with TRBD1. J lost 3 bases, V lost 4 bases, and 6 bases had no gene match. Germline V gene sequence: CDR1 MNHNS, CDR2 SASEGT. The CDR3 extends over 17 amino acids.

This chain joins TRBV5-1 and TRBJ2-7; perhaps TRBD1 as D (5 bases). The V gene lost 0 bases and the J gene lost 1 base, with 11 bases spanning the gap. The CDR3 sequence is 15 residues long. The germline CDR1 and CDR2 sequences are SGHRS and YFSETQ. CDR3 DNA sequence: TGCGCCAGCAGCTTGGGCGTACAGGCTTCCTACGAGCAGTACTTC. As protein: CASSLGVQASYEQYF.

The sample holds a few counts of this clone. J is TRBJ2-1 and V is TRBV7-2; 9 bases match TRBD1. Germline CDR1 is SGHTA and CDR2 is FQGNSA. This CDR3 is 18 amino acids long. Trimming removed 5 bases from V and 3 bases from J; junction bases left unmatched: 14. The CDR3 DNA reads TGTGCCAGCAGCCCCAGGACAGGGGTTGTCCTGAACTACAATGAGCAGTTCTTC. Translation: CASSPRTGVVLNYNEQFF.

This clone was observed once. The chain recombines TRBV11-2 with TRBJ2-1; D not resolved. The CDR3 extends over 15 amino acids. With 3 bases removed from V and 0 bases from J, the gap between germline ends came to 9 bases. CDR1 and CDR2 from the germline V gene are SGHAT and FQNNGV. CDR3 in amino acids: CASSFSESSYNEQFF. In nucleotides, the CDR3 is TGTGCCAGCAGCTTTTCTGAGAGCTCCTACAATGAGCAGTTCTTC.

This chain links TRBV9 with TRBJ2-2; the D is unclear. The CDR3 consists of 16 residues. CDR1 SGDLS and CDR2 YYNGEE come from the germline V gene. V lost 1 base and J 0 bases, leaving 10 bases between the germline ends. Written as DNA, the CDR3 is TGTGCCAGCAGCGTATTAGCAAACGCGAACACCGGGGAGCTGTTTTTT. Its protein is CASSVLANANTGELFF.

Turning to this clone: One end of the junction varies from germline; a read error may be responsible. The chain uses TRBV7-8 and TRBJ1-5, with no clear D. CDR1 is SGHVS, CDR2 FQNEAQ, per germline. The CDR3 totals 15 residues. DNA for the CDR3: TGTGCCAGCAGGTTAGCAACGAGCGCGGATCAGCCCCAGCATTTT. It codes for CASRLATSADQPQHF.

This clone was seen just once. J is TRBJ2-2 and V is TRBV5-6; TRBD2 might be the D (7 bases). V shed 0 bases and J shed 1 base, with 19 bases lying between them. Germline lookup yields CDR1 SGHDT and CDR2 YYEEEE. CDR3 size: 19 residues. The CDR3 DNA sequence: TGTGCCAGCAGCTTGGCCGGGGTCTGGGGGGGCGAGAACACCGGGGAGCTGTTTTTT. Translating gives CASSLAGVWGGENTGELFF.

The chain employs TRBV5-1 and TRBJ1-4; no reliable D call. Germline V gene sequence: CDR1 SGHRS, CDR2 YFSETQ. Trimming cost V 4 bases and J 4 bases, with 14 bases left between them. The CDR3 runs 15 residues. The CDR3 region has the DNA TGCGCCAGCAGCGACCAGGCGGCACTTAATGAAAAACTGTTTTTT. It specifies CASSDQAALNEKLFF.

The rearrangement uses TRBV18 and TRBJ2-5, with a weak D call TRBD2 (5 bases). Matching the DNA end better, TRBJ2-7 makes the J call doubtful. In germline, CDR1 is KGHSH, CDR2 LQKENI. The length of the CDR3 is 12 residues. This CDR3 reads CASSLANYEQYF. DNA for the CDR3: TGTGCCAGCTCGCTAGCCAACTACGAGCAGTACTTC.

The gene calls are TRBV30 and TRBJ1-1; D unclear. Germline assignment: CDR1 GTSNPN and CDR2 SVGIG (reference sequence). V lost 4 bases to trimming and J lost 0 bases, with 6 bases between them. The CDR3 spans 12 residues. Written as DNA, the CDR3 is TGTGCCTGGATTCGGGTGAACACTGAAGCTTTCTTT. Protein: CAWIRVNTEAFF.

The chain is built from TRBV6-1 and TRBJ2-4; unclear D gene. Trimming shortened V by 3 bases and J by 3 bases, and 18 bases separated the two germline ends. The germline CDR1 and CDR2 sequences are MNHNS and SASEGT. This CDR3 has 17 residues. CDR3 coding DNA: TGTGCCAGCAGTGAGGCTGAGGCCCACCCGGGCAAAAACATTCAGTACTTC. It is translated as CASSEAEAHPGKNIQYF.

The chain recombines TRBV6-5 with TRBJ1-1; TRBD1 matches at 8 bases. The V segment lost 2 bases and the J segment 5 bases; nucleotides outside the gene matches: 7. Per the germline V gene, CDR1 is MNHEY and CDR2 is SVGAGI. This CDR3 contains 15 residues. CDR3 bases: TGTGCCAGCAGTTACGGGGAGGACAGGGATACTGAAGCTTTCTTT. The encoded protein is CASSYGEDRDTEAFF.

J is TRBJ2-5 and V is TRBV10-3; no definite D call. This CDR3 is built from 11 residues. CDR1 is ENHRY and CDR2 is SYGVKD in the germline V gene. V was cut by 3 bases and J by 5 bases, with 4 bases left in between. This CDR3 is CAISERETQYF. The CDR3 DNA reads as TGTGCCATCAGTGAAAGGGAGACCCAGTACTTC.

This chain links TRBV5-1 with TRBJ1-1; TRBD1 is a possible D gene (6 bases). With 3 bases removed from V and 0 bases from J, the gap between germline ends came to 12 bases. Germline loops: CDR1 SGHRS, CDR2 YFSETQ. This CDR3 has 15 residues. CDR3 sequence: CASSSGQTMNTEAFF. In DNA form, the CDR3 reads TGCGCCAGCAGCTCCGGACAGACCATGAACACTGAAGCTTTCTTT.

The chain combines TRBV4-1 with TRBJ2-1; D possibly corresponds to TRBD2 (6 bases). The CDR3 spans 17 residues. Germline loops: CDR1 MGHRA, CDR2 YSYEKL. Trimming removed 0 bases at V and 4 bases at J, with 16 bases between. The DNA for the CDR3 is TGCGCCAGCAGCCAAGATTCCGGGGGATTAATGTACAATGAGCAGTTCTTC. Translating it yields CASSQDSGGLMYNEQFF.

V usage is TRBV6-1 and J usage is TRBJ1-1, with TRBD1 matching 8 bases. J was trimmed by 6 bases and V by 3 bases; bases with no gene match: 6. CDR1 and CDR2 (germline): MNHNS, SASEGT. This CDR3 spans 14 amino acids. The CDR3 here is CASSEGTGRAEAFF. CDR3 coding DNA: TGTGCCAGCAGTGAGGGGACAGGACGGGCTGAAGCTTTCTTT.

The chain combines TRBV28 with TRBJ1-5; D gene uncertain. Germline values: CDR1 MDHEN, CDR2 SYDVKM. Between the trimmed V and J ends, which lost 3 bases and 11 bases, there was a span of 14 bases. This CDR3 has 13 residues. Written as DNA, the CDR3 is TGTGCCAGCAGTTTTCCCAACTCGAGGACCCAGCATTTT. As protein: CASSFPNSRTQHF.

V and J are TRBV4-1 and TRBJ1-4, with D unclear. V was cut by 4 bases and J by 3 bases, with 15 bases left in between. The CDR3 loop spans 16 amino acids. CDR1 is MGHRA and CDR2 is YSYEKL in the germline V gene. CDR3 bases: TGCGCCAGCAGCCCCCGCGTCGGCATACCTAATGAAAAACTGTTTTTT. Protein product: CASSPRVGIPNEKLFF.

V is TRBV5-1 and J is TRBJ2-1; D uncertain. The germline V and J ends were trimmed by 0 bases and 7 bases, with 11 bases remaining between them. The length of the CDR3 is 14 residues. The germline gives CDR1 SGHRS, CDR2 YFSETQ. The CDR3 loop reads CASSLASWVNEQFF. The CDR3 DNA is TGCGCCAGCAGCTTGGCGAGCTGGGTTAATGAGCAGTTCTTC.

The CDR3 region is CASSSWTVPSTDTQYF. The CDR3 bases are TGTGCCAGCAGTTCTTGGACGGTCCCTAGCACAGATACGCAGTATTTT. The rearrangement uses TRBV27 and TRBJ2-3; unclear D gene. The CDR3 is 16 amino acids. The V and J ends lost 4 bases and 0 bases respectively, with 14 bases between them. Germline CDR1 and CDR2: MNHEY and SMNVEV (reference sequence).

The J gene is TRBJ1-2, the V gene TRBV29-1; TRBD1 aligns across 7 bases. V lost 6 bases and J lost 4; bases outside the gene matches: 11. CDR1 and CDR2 (germline): SQVTM, ANQGSEA. CDR3 length: 14 amino acids. The chain's CDR3 is CSVGQPWALYGYTF. Here the CDR3 DNA reads TGCAGCGTGGGACAGCCTTGGGCTCTCTATGGCTACACCTTC.

The V and J genes are TRBV4-1 and TRBJ2-3; D call uncertain. Trimming removed 0 bases at V and 0 bases at J, with 4 bases between. The CDR3 is 14 residues long. Germline V lookup: CDR1 MGHRA, CDR2 YSYEKL. The CDR3 DNA reads as TGCGCCAGCAGCCAAGATTCTAGCACAGATACGCAGTATTTT. It yields the protein CASSQDSSTDTQYF.

V usage is TRBV19 and J usage is TRBJ1-4; D may be TRBD1 (6 bases). CDR1 is LNHDA, CDR2 SQIVND, per germline (reference sequence). V was clipped by 7 bases and J by 5 bases, with 17 bases between them. The CDR3 is made up of 15 amino acids. This chain's CDR3 is CASMWRGRGNEKLFF. CDR3 DNA: TGTGCCAGTATGTGGAGGGGGAGAGGAAATGAAAAACTGTTTTTT.

The V and J genes are TRBV9 and TRBJ2-1, with 12 bases lining up with TRBD2. With V trimmed by 0 bases and J by 5 bases, 0 bases remained unmatched. Germline CDR1 SGDLS, CDR2 YYNGEE. The CDR3 length is 15 residues. The CDR3 region has the DNA TGTGCCAGCAGCGTAGGACTAGCGGGAGACAATGAGCAGTTCTTC. It encodes CASSVGLAGDNEQFF.

The gene calls are TRBV6-1 and TRBJ1-2; D unresolved. CDR1 is MNHNS, CDR2 SASEGT, per germline. The V end lost 3 bases, the J end lost 8 bases, and 13 bases lay between the germline ends. CDR3 length: 13 amino acids. DNA for the CDR3: TGTGCCAGCAGTGATACGGCAGGAGGGGGCTACACCTTC. This codes for CASSDTAGGGYTF.

The rearrangement uses TRBV6-1 and TRBJ1-5; the match to TRBD1 covers 7 bases. From germline, CDR1 is MNHNS and CDR2 SASEGT. After removal of 9 bases from V and 7 bases from J, the junction contained 9 bases not matched to a gene. The CDR3 loop spans 13 amino acids. The CDR3 sequence is CASEQGRGQPQHF. The CDR3 nucleotides read TGTGCCAGTGAACAGGGGCGGGGGCAGCCCCAGCATTTT.

The genes are TRBV6-4 and TRBJ1-2; tentatively, D is TRBD1 (6 bases). This CDR3 has 13 amino acids. Germline values: CDR1 MRHNA, CDR2 SNTAGT. V lost 8 bases and J 4 bases, leaving 14 bases between the germline ends. The CDR3 reads CASFGGAGYGYTF. The CDR3 DNA follows: TGTGCCAGCTTCGGGGGCGCGGGCTATGGCTACACCTTC.

V usage is TRBV6-5 and J usage is TRBJ2-3; perhaps D is TRBD1 or TRBD2 (6 bases each). Per germline, CDR1 MNHEY and CDR2 SVGAGI. V lost 2 bases to trimming and J lost 4 bases, with 13 bases between them. The CDR3 covers 15 residues. The CDR3 nucleotides read TGTGCCAGCAGTTACCGGGGGCCCAGGGCAGATACGCAGTATTTT. Translation gives CASSYRGPRADTQYF.

This chain joins TRBV14 and TRBJ2-1; 15 bases fit TRBD2. CDR1 and CDR2 (germline): SGHDN, FVKESK. CDR3 length equals 16 residues. The J segment lost 9 bases and the V segment lost 2 bases, leaving 5 bases of the junction unmatched. CDR3 residues: CASSQMGLAGGSEQFF. In DNA, the CDR3 is TGTGCCAGCAGCCAAATGGGACTAGCGGGAGGAAGTGAGCAGTTCTTC.

This chain links TRBV5-1 with TRBJ1-5, with 9 positions matching TRBD1. Per germline, CDR1 SGHRS and CDR2 YFSETQ. V shed 1 base, J shed 1 base, and the junction held 0 bases outside the gene matches. This CDR3 has 15 residues. The CDR3 protein is CASSLTGGSNQPQHF. CDR3 nucleotides: TGCGCCAGCAGCTTGACAGGGGGCAGCAATCAGCCCCAGCATTTT.